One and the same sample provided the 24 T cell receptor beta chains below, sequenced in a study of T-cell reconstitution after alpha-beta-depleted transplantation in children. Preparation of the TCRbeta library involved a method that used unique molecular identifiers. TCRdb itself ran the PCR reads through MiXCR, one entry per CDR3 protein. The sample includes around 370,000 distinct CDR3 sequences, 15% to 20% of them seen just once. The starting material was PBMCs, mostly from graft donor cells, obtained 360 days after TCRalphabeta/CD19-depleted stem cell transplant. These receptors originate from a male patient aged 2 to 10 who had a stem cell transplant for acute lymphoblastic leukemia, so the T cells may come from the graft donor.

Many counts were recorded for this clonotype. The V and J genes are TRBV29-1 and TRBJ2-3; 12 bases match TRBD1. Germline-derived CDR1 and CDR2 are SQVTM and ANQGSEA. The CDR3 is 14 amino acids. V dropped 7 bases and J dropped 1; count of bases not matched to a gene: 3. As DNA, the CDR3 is TGCAGCGCGGGACAGGGGGCAGGCACAGATACGCAGTATTTT. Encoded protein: CSAGQGAGTDTQYF.

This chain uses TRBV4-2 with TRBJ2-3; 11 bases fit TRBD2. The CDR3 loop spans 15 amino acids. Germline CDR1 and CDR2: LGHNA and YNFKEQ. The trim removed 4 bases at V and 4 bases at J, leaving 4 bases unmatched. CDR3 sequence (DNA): TGTGCCAGCAGCCGGGGTAGCGGGAGGGCAGATACGCAGTATTTT. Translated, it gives CASSRGSGRADTQYF.

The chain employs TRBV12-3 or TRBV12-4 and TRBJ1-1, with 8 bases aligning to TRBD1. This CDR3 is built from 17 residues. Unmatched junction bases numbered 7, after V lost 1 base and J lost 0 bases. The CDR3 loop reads CASSLEFRQGMNTEAFF. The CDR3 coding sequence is TGTGCCAGCAGTTTAGAGTTCCGACAGGGGATGAACACTGAAGCTTTCTTT.

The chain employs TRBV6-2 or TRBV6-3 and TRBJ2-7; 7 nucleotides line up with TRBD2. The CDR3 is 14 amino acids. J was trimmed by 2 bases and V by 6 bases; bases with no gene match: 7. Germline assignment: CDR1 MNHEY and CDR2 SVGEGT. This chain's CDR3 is CASSPWGGAYEQYF. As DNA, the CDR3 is TGTGCCAGCAGCCCCTGGGGGGGGGCCTACGAGCAGTACTTC.

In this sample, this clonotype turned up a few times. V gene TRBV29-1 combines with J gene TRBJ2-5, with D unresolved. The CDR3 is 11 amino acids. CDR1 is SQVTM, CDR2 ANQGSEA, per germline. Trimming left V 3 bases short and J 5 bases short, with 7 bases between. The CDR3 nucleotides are TGCAGCGTTGAGGCCGTGGAGACCCAGTACTTC. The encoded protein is CSVEAVETQYF.

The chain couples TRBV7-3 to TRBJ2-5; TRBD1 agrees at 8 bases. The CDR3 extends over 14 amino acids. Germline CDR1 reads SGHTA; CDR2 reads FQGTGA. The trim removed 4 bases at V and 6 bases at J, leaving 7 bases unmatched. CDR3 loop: CASSSNRGSKTQYF. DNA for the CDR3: TGTGCCAGCAGCTCTAACAGGGGGTCGAAGACCCAGTACTTC.

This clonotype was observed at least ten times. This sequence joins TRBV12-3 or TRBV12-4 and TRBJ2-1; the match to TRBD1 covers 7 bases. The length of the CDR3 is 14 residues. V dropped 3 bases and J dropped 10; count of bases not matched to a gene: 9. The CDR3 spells CASSFWDRSQEQFF. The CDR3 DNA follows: TGTGCCAGCAGTTTCTGGGACAGATCCCAAGAGCAGTTCTTC.

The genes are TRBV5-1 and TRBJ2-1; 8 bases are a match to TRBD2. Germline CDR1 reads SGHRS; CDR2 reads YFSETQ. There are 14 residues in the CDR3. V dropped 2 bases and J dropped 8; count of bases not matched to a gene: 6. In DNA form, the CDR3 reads TGCGCCAGCAGCTTAGCGGGAGCGTATTATGAGCAGTTCTTC. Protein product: CASSLAGAYYEQFF.

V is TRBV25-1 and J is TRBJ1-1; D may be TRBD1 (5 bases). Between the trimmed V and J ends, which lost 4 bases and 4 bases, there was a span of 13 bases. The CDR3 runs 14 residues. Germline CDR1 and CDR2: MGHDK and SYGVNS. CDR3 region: CASSGRGGGTEAFF. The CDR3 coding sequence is TGTGCCAGCAGTGGGAGGGGAGGTGGCACTGAAGCTTTCTTT.

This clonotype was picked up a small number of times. CDR3 coding DNA: TGTGCCACCAGCAGAGGTCTCCGCCCTGGCAAAGAAGAGACCCAGTACTTC. It yields the protein CATSRGLRPGKEETQYF. J is TRBJ2-5 and V is TRBV15, with D uncertain. The CDR3 covers 17 residues. V was shortened by 1 base and J by 3 bases, with 18 bases between the two germline ends. Germline V gene sequence: CDR1 LNHNV, CDR2 YYDKDF (reference sequence).

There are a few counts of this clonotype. Here the CDR3 DNA reads TGTGCCAGCAGCCCTTGGACTAGCGGGACCCACCGCTCCTACGAGCAGTACTTC. This translates into CASSPWTSGTHRSYEQYF. V is TRBV7-3 and J is TRBJ2-7; 12 positions match TRBD2. The ends lost 5 bases at V and 0 bases at J; junction bases unmatched: 11. Germline loops: CDR1 SGHTA, CDR2 FQGTGA. The CDR3 is made up of 18 amino acids.

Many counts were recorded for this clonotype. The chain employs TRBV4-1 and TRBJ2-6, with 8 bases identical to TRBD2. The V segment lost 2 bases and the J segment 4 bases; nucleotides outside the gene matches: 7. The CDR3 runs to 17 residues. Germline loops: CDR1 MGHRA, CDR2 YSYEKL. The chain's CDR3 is CASSQISGKLGANVLTF. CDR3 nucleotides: TGCGCCAGCAGCCAAATTAGCGGGAAGCTCGGGGCCAACGTCCTGACTTTC.

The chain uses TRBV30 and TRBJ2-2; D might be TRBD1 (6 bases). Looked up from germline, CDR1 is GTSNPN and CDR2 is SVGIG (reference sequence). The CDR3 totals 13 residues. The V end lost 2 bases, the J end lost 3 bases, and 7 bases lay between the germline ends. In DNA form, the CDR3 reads TGTGCCTGGAGTCGACAGGACACCGGGGAGCTGTTTTTT. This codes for CAWSRQDTGELFF.

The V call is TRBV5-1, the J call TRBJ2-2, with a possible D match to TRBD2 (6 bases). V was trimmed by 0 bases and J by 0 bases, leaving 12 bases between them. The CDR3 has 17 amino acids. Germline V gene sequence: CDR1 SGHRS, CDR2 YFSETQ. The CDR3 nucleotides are TGCGCCAGCAGCTTGGAGGAGGCGGGGCCGAACACCGGGGAGCTGTTTTTT. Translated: CASSLEEAGPNTGELFF. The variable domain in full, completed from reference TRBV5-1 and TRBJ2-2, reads KAGVTQTPRYLIKTRGQQVTLSCSPISGHRSVSWYQQTPGQGLQFLFEYFSETQRNKGNFPGRFSGRQFSNSRSEMNVSTLELGDSALYLCASSLEEAGPNTGELFFGEGSRLTVL.

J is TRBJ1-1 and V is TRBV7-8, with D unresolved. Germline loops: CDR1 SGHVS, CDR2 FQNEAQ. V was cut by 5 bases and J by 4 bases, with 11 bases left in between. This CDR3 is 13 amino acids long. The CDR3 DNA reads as TGTGCCAGCAGCATGGCCCCGACCACTGAAGCTTTCTTT. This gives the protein CASSMAPTTEAFF.

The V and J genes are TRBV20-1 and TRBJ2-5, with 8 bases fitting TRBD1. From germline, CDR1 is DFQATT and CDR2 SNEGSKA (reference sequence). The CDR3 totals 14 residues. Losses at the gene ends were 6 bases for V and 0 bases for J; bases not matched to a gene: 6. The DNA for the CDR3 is TGCAGTGCGAGTAGGGGACAGGACCAAGAGACCCAGTACTTC. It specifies CSASRGQDQETQYF.

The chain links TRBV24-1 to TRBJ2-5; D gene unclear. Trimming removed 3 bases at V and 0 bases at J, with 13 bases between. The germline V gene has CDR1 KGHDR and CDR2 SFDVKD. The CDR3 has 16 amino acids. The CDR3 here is CATSDTTPQYQETQYF. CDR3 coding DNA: TGTGCCACCAGTGATACTACCCCACAGTACCAAGAGACCCAGTACTTC.

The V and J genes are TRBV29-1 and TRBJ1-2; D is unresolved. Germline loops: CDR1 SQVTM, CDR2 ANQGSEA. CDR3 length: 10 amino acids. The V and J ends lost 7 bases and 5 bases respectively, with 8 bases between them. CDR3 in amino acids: CSGDSYGYTF. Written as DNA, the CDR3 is TGCAGCGGTGACTCGTATGGCTACACCTTC.

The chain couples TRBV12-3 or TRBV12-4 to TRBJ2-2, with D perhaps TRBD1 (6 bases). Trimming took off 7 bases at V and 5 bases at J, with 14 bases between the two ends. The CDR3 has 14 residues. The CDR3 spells CASTFDRRTGELFF. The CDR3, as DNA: TGTGCCAGCACCTTCGACAGGAGGACCGGGGAGCTGTTTTTT.

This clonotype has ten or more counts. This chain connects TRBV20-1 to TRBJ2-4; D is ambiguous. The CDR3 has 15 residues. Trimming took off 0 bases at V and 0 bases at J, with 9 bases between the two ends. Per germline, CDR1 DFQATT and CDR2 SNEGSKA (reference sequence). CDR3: CSARDIVVAKNIQYF. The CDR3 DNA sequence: TGCAGTGCTAGAGATATAGTGGTAGCCAAAAACATTCAGTACTTC.

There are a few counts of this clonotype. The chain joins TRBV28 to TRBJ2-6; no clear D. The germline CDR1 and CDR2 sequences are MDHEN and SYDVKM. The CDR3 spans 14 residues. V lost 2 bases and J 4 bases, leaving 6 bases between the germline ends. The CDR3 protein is CASSLVGGANVLTF. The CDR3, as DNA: TGTGCCAGCAGTTTAGTAGGGGGGGCCAACGTCCTGACTTTC.

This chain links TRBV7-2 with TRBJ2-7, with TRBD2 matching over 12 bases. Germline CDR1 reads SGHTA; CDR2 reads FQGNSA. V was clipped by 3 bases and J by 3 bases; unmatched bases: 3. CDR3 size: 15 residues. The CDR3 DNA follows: TGTGCCAGCAGCTTCGGGACTAGCGGGCGCTACGAGCAGTACTTC. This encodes CASSFGTSGRYEQYF.

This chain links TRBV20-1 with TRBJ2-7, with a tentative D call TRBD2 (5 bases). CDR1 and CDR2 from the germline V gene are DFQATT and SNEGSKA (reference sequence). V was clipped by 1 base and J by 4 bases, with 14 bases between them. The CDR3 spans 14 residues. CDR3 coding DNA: TGCAGTGCTAGAGGGTCACTAGGAACTTACGAGCAGTACTTC. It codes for CSARGSLGTYEQYF.

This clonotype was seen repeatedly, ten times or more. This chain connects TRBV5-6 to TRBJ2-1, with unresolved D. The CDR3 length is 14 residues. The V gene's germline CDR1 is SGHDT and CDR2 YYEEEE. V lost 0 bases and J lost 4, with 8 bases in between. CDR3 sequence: CASSLGGVYNEQFF. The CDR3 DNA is TGTGCCAGCAGCTTGGGAGGCGTATACAATGAGCAGTTCTTC.